This record concerns one T cell receptor (beta chain) sequence. Its specificity is unknown. The CDR3 end falls 3 residues outside the read, so it is completed with the germline J gene. Germline V gene data show CDR1 as SNHLY and CDR2 as FYNNEI. This CDR3 region has 15 residues. V was trimmed by 3 bases and J by 3 bases, leaving 14 bases between them. This record comes from a study of Tregs in tolerant kidney transplant recipients. Clones were sequenced by immunoSEQ multiplex PCR, and TCRdb holds only the in-frame ones, with some missing. The sample totals 45,000 to 55,000 clones. Unstimulated regulatory T cells (CD4+CD25+CD127-), CD4+CD25- non-regulatory cells, CD4 and CD8 cells were FACS-sorted from thawed PBMCs. Study results and limitations: Expanding Tregs on activated donor B cells appeared to best identify donor-specific TCRbeta clones. Biological reproducibility was not directly addressed, but technical replication error appeared minimal.

This sequence was found in a human donor who received a combined kidney and bone marrow transplant. The starting material was CD4+ T cells from blood, obtained before the transplant. The chain joins TRBV2 to TRBJ2-5; TRBD1 might be the D (5 bases). CDR3 bases read: TGTGCCAGCAGTGACGGTGGGTCAGGGAAAGAGACC. Translated: CASSDGGSGKET. The full CDR3 is CASSDGGSGKETQYF.